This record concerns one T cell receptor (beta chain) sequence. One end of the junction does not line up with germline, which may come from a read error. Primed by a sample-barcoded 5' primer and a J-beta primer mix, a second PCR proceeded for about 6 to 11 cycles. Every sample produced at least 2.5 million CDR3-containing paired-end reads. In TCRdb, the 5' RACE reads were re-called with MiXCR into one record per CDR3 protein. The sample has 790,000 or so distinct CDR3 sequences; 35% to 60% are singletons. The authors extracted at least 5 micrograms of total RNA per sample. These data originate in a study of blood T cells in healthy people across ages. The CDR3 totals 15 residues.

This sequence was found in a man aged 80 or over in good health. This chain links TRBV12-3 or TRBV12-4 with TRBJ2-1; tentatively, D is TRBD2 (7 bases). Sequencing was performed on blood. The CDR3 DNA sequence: TGTGCCAGCAGCGGGGGCGGGAGCTCCTACAATGGGCAGTTCTTC. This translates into CASSGGGSSYNGQFF.